This is a list of T cell receptor beta chains from one sample in a study of blood T cells in healthy people across ages. MiXCR, applied by TCRdb to the 5' RACE reads, yields one record per CDR3 protein. The table shows roughly 1,500,000 distinct CDR3 sequences, with about 43% occurring only once. Specimen: blood. The receptors come from a woman between 18 and 30 years old in good health. Both conserved end residues are part of each CDR3.

TRBV6-1	CASSLPPGQGNNEQFF
TRBV20-1	CSAGEVKLGVKNIQYF
TRBV20-1	CSASHPNTGELFF
TRBV11-2	CASSLPSGQGPPGNIQYF
TRBV6-1	CASSEFGGASTEAFF
TRBV4-2	CASSRFITDTQYF
TRBV6-4	CASNLTGWGEQYF
TRBV9	CASSVRTGEDTEAFF
TRBV20-1	CSARSPGDTEAFF
TRBV30	CAWAGPTLAFF
TRBV9	CASSVEGGRNTEAFF
TRBV2	CASSSRSSSNEQFF
TRBV20-1	CSVRRGNTEAFF